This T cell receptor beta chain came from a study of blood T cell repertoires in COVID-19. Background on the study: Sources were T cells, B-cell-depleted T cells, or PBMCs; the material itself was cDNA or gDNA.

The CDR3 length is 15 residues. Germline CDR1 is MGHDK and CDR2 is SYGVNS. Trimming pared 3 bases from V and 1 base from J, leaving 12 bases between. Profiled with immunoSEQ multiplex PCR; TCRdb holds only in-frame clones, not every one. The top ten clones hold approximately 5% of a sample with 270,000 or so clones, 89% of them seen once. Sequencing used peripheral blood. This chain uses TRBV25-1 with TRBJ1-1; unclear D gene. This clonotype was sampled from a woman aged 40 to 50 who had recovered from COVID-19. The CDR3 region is CASSDPSAANTEAFF. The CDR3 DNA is TGTGCCAGCAGTGATCCTTCGGCGGCGAACACTGAAGCTTTCTTT.